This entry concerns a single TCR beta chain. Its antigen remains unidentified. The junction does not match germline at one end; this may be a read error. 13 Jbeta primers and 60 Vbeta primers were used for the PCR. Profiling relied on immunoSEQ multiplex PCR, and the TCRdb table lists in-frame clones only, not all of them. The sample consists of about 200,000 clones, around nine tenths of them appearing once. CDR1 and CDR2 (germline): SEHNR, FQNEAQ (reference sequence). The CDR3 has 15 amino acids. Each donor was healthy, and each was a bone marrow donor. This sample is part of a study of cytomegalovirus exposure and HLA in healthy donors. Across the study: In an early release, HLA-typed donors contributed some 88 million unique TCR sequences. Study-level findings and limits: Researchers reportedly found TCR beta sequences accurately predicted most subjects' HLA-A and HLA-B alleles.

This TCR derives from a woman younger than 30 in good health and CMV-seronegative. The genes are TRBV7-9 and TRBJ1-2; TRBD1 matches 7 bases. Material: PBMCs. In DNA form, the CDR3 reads TGTTCCAGCAGCTTAGCGGTAGGGGGCGCGAATGGCTACACCTTC. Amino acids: CSSSLAVGGANGYTF. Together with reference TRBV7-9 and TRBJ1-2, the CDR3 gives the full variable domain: DTGVSQNPRHKITKRGQNVTFRCDPISEHNRLYWYRQTLGQGPEFLTYFQNEAQLEKSRLLSDRFSAERPKGSFSTLEIQRTEQGDSAMYLCSSSLAVGGANGYTFGSGTRLTVV.